This T cell receptor beta chain is from a study of T cell responses to AZD1222 COVID-19 vaccine. Clones were read by immunoSEQ multiplex PCR, and TCRdb kept only the in-frame ones, dropping some. The sample has more than 150,000 clones; 94% are singletons. The ends were cut back, 4 bases at V and 5 bases at J, with 8 bases in the middle. The CDR3 sequence is 12 residues long. Germline V CDR1 and CDR2: SGHTA, FQGTGA. The sample holds a few counts of this clone. Antigen unknown. Study findings and constraints: The repertoires were collected only after the peak T cell response. Clonal diversity was possibly underestimated, and the donors were mostly white British, with more females. Compared with day 0, the breadth and depth of the Spike-specific TCR repertoire rose significantly after two doses of AZD1222.

The sequencing used peripheral blood, collected 28 days after the second AZD1222 dose. This rearrangement joins TRBV7-3 to TRBJ1-1, with D tentatively TRBD1 (5 bases). The TCR was taken from an adult who received the AZD1222 COVID-19 vaccine. CDR3 bases: TGTGCCAGCAGCTCCGGGGGTACTGAAGCTTTCTTT. Amino acids: CASSSGGTEAFF.